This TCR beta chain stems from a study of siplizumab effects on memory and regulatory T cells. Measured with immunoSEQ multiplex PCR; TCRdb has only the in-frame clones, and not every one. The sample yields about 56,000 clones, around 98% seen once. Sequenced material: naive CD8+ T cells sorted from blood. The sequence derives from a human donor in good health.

The CDR3 loop is CASSYAGSTDTQYF. CDR3 DNA: TGTGCCAGCAGCTATGCCGGGAGCACAGATACGCAGTATTTT. The chain employs TRBV11-2 and TRBJ2-3; D not certain. CDR1 SGHAT and CDR2 FQNNGV come from the germline V gene. The CDR3 sequence is 14 residues long. V lost 4 bases to trimming and J lost 0 bases, with 8 bases between them. Using reference TRBV11-2 and TRBJ2-3 for the parts outside the CDR3, the full variable domain is EAGVAQSPRYKIIEKRQSVAFWCNPISGHATLYWYQQILGQGPKLLIQFQNNGVVDDSQLPKDRFSAERLKGVDSTLKIQPAKLEDSAVYLCASSYAGSTDTQYFGPGTRLTVL.